The 16 T cell receptor beta chains below were found in one sample sequenced in a study of T cells in Graves' hyperthyroidism and ophthalmopathy. Researchers took RNA transcripts and amplified the TCR beta CDR3 regions from them. HTBI primers were employed in a first-round RT-PCR of the TCR CDR3. TCRdb reanalysed the multiplex PCR reads using MiXCR and keeps one entry per CDR3 protein. The sample yields under 600,000 distinct CDR3 sequences, 16% seen once. The source material was blood. The receptors derive from a woman in her 40s with Graves' ophthalmopathy.

This clonotype was observed at least ten times. This sequence joins TRBV18 and TRBJ2-1; the match to TRBD1 covers 7 bases. The CDR3 extends over 16 amino acids. Looked up from germline, CDR1 is KGHSH and CDR2 is LQKENI. After removal of 6 bases from V and 1 base from J, the junction contained 9 bases not matched to a gene. The CDR3 region is CASSPILTGSYNEQFF. The CDR3 nucleotides read TGTGCCAGCTCTCCGATTTTGACAGGGTCCTACAATGAGCAGTTCTTC.

The V call is TRBV10-2, the J call TRBJ2-7; D is uncertain. V was clipped by 0 bases and J by 0 bases, with 9 bases between them. Germline values: CDR1 WSHSY, CDR2 SAAADI. There are 15 residues in the CDR3. This CDR3 is CASSESYALSYEQYF. CDR3 in DNA: TGCGCCAGCAGTGAGTCGTACGCCCTCTCCTACGAGCAGTACTTC.

This clonotype was observed many times. The chain combines TRBV20-1 with TRBJ1-2, with 8 bases aligning to TRBD1. The CDR3 is 13 residues long. Looked up from germline, CDR1 is DFQATT and CDR2 is SNEGSKA (reference sequence). The V segment lost 8 bases and the J segment 8 bases; nucleotides outside the gene matches: 13. The DNA of the CDR3 is TGCAGTATCTTGGGGCAGGGGGCCGGCGGCTACACCTTC. Protein: CSILGQGAGGYTF.

V is TRBV2 and J is TRBJ1-1; TRBD1 agrees at 8 bases. Germline assignment: CDR1 SNHLY and CDR2 FYNNEI. The CDR3 totals 15 residues. This CDR3 reads CGSSASGQGNTEAFF. In nucleotides, the CDR3 is TGTGGGAGCAGTGCCTCAGGACAGGGGAACACTGAAGCTTTCTTT.

This clonotype was seen many times. The chain uses TRBV28 and TRBJ2-7; 8 positions match TRBD1. The trim removed 6 bases at V and 0 bases at J, leaving 7 bases unmatched. This CDR3 contains 15 residues. Per germline, CDR1 MDHEN and CDR2 SYDVKM. CDR3 loop: CASSSSGGSSYEQYF. Here the CDR3 DNA reads TGTGCCAGCAGCTCCTCAGGGGGCAGCTCCTACGAGCAGTACTTC.

In this sample, this clonotype turned up many times. The J gene is TRBJ1-2, the V gene TRBV27; 9 positions match TRBD1. The CDR3 runs to 17 residues. V trimming: 0 bases; J trimming: 4 bases; junction bases outside the gene matches: 9. Germline values: CDR1 MNHEY, CDR2 SMNVEV (reference sequence). The CDR3 DNA is TGTGCCAGCAGTTTATCGGTGGGACAGGGTAGACTCTATGGCTACACCTTC. This translates into CASSLSVGQGRLYGYTF.

On this clonotype itself: Given a much more abundant clone one base away, this may be a read error. The rearrangement uses TRBV18 and TRBJ1-2; a weak D match, TRBD1 (5 bases). Deletions cut 4 bases from V and 7 bases from J, with 16 bases between. The CDR3 loop spans 14 amino acids. The germline V gene has CDR1 KGHSH and CDR2 LQKENI. DNA of the CDR3: TGTGCCAGCTCACTAGACAGCCCTCCGTGTGGCTACACCTTC. Its translation: CASSLDSPPCGYTF.

The CDR3 loop reads CSASRAGQIPTTWGYTF. CDR3 in DNA: TGCAGTGCTAGTCGGGCGGGACAGATCCCAACTACTTGGGGCTACACCTTC. V usage is TRBV20-1 and J usage is TRBJ1-2; TRBD1 matches at 7 bases. The CDR3 sequence is 17 residues long. Germline values: CDR1 DFQATT, CDR2 SNEGSKA (reference sequence). The J segment lost 8 bases and the V segment lost 3 bases, leaving 21 bases of the junction unmatched.

This clonotype was detected ten times or more. This chain connects TRBV20-1 to TRBJ1-2; no definite D call. The CDR3 loop spans 15 amino acids. V was clipped by 2 bases and J by 1 base, with 14 bases between them. Germline V gives CDR1 DFQATT, CDR2 SNEGSKA (reference sequence). In nucleotides, the CDR3 is TGCAGTGCTAGATCTTCGGACGGGAATAACTATGGCTACACCTTC. Translation: CSARSSDGNNYGYTF.

V and J are TRBV6-6 and TRBJ2-1; D unclear. Per the germline V gene, CDR1 is MNHNY and CDR2 is SVGAGI (reference sequence). V gave up 2 bases and J gave up 9 bases, with 8 bases separating them. This CDR3 contains 12 residues. CDR3 nucleotides: TGTGCCAGCAGTTACCCCACTCCTGAGCAGTTCTTC. This sequence encodes CASSYPTPEQFF.

This clonotype was counted between two and nine times. The chain joins TRBV3-1 to TRBJ2-2; D call uncertain. Germline CDR1 LGHDT, CDR2 YNNKEL (reference sequence). The CDR3 runs to 14 residues. The germline V and J ends were trimmed by 1 base and 6 bases, with 9 bases remaining between them. The CDR3 DNA reads as TGTGCCAGCAGCCAAGCCGCAGCCTCCGGGGAGCTGTTTTTT. Translating gives CASSQAAASGELFF.

This clonotype was seen at least ten times. The J gene is TRBJ2-7, the V gene TRBV30; D is unclear. CDR3 length equals 12 residues. CDR1 is GTSNPN and CDR2 is SVGIG in the germline V gene (reference sequence). V lost 8 bases and J 5 bases, leaving 16 bases between the germline ends. CDR3 protein: CALDRPRNEQYF. The CDR3 DNA reads as TGTGCCCTCGACCGGCCCAGGAACGAGCAGTACTTC.

This clonotype was counted many times. The chain carries TRBV6-1 and TRBJ1-2; D not resolved. V lost 3 bases and J lost 2, with 4 bases in between. The CDR3 spans 12 residues. Per germline, CDR1 MNHNS and CDR2 SASEGT. CDR3 DNA sequence: TGTGCCAGCAGTGAGTGGAACTATGGCTACACCTTC. It translates to CASSEWNYGYTF.

A remark on this clonotype: Compared with germline, one end of the junction differs, possibly owing to a read error. The gene calls are TRBV30 and TRBJ2-1; D could derive from TRBD1 or TRBD2 (6 bases each). The germline V gene encodes CDR1 GTSNPN and CDR2 SVGIG (reference sequence). The CDR3 is made up of 16 amino acids. The CDR3 loop is CAWSEYGGVSYNGQFF. CDR3 in DNA: TGTGCCTGGAGTGAGTACGGGGGCGTTTCTTACAATGGGCAGTTCTTC.

This clonotype was seen more than once but under ten times. This chain joins TRBV6-1 and TRBJ2-7; 7 nucleotides line up with TRBD1. Germline assignment: CDR1 MNHNS and CDR2 SASEGT. The CDR3 runs 14 residues. J lost 3 bases, V lost 4 bases, and 6 bases had no gene match. The CDR3 sequence is CASSVQGEIYEQYF. DNA for the CDR3: TGTGCCAGCAGTGTGCAGGGGGAAATCTACGAGCAGTACTTC.

This clonotype came up many times. The V gene is TRBV11-2, the J gene TRBJ2-1, with D perhaps matching TRBD2 (5 bases). CDR1 and CDR2 (germline): SGHAT, FQNNGV. Deletions cut 5 bases from V and 0 bases from J, with 8 bases between. This CDR3 is built from 14 residues. Written as DNA, the CDR3 is TGTGCCAGCAGCCCTAGCTTCTCCTACAATGAGCAGTTCTTC. It translates to CASSPSFSYNEQFF.